The clone carrying this T cell receptor (beta chain) was detected only a few times. Antigen: not known. The germline V gene encodes CDR1 MNHEY and CDR2 SMNVEV (reference sequence). V lost 0 bases and J lost 1, with 12 bases in between. The CDR3 is 16 amino acids. TCR beta libraries were made by quantitative 5'-RACE with molecular barcodes. TCRdb recomputed calls from the 5' RACE reads with MiXCR, one row per CDR3 protein. The sample includes around 250,000 distinct CDR3 sequences, more than 15% of them seen just once. This entry comes from a study of CD8 T cells in ankylosing spondylitis. Study outcomes and limitations: It was reported that disease-linked clones were significantly enriched in matched ankylosing spondylitis synovial fluid. Seven to nine highly homologous variants formed a TCR beta motif that appeared characteristic of ankylosing spondylitis blood.

The source of this sequence is a male donor with ankylosing spondylitis or in good health (not recorded which). This chain joins TRBV27 and TRBJ1-2; no clear D gene. Sequenced input: blood, either unsorted or a sorted T cell fraction (not recorded which). CDR3 DNA sequence: TGTGCCAGCAGTTTATCTCCCGGGTGGAATAACTATGGCTACACCTTC. It translates to CASSLSPGWNNYGYTF.